This is a list of T cell receptor beta chains from one sample in a study of post-analysis software for immune sequencing data. TCRdb used MiXCR to reprocess the PCR reads, holding one entry per CDR3 protein. The sample lists approximately 630,000 distinct CDR3 sequences, more than 50% occurring once. Sequences were obtained from blood. The origin of the receptors is a girl aged 2-9 years with multiple sclerosis. Both conserved end residues are part of each CDR3. The D gene is left open where the match is weak. The size of a clone is reported for some rows only, either as once, few or many, or as a class for expanded clones.

CDR3	DNA	V	D	size	J
CASTRGASTDAQYF	TGTGCCAGCACCCGCGGGGCCAGCACAGATGCGCAGTATTTT	TRBV7-6	NA	NA	TRBJ2-3
CASSLGRRGRLNTEAFF	TGCGCCAGCAGCTTGGGCCGCAGAGGACGCTTGAACACTGAAGCTTTCTTT	TRBV5-1	NA	NA	TRBJ1-1
CASSRGDYNEQFF	TGTGCCAGCTCACGGGGTGACTACAATGAGCAGTTCTTC	TRBV7-2	NA	NA	TRBJ2-1
CASRLSGSMDTQYF	TGTGCCAGCAGGTTGTCGGGGAGTATGGATACGCAGTATTTT	TRBV12-3/TRBV12-4	NA	NA	TRBJ2-3
CASSLAQDYGYTF	TGTGCCAGCAGCTTAGCACAGGACTATGGCTACACCTTC	TRBV7-2	NA	few	TRBJ1-2
CAIRVVLAGAGNTDTQYF	TGTGCCATCAGGGTCGTGCTAGCGGGAGCGGGGAACACAGATACGCAGTATTTT	TRBV10-3	TRBD2	NA	TRBJ2-3
CASSLYHGPETQYF	TGTGCCAGCAGCTTATACCACGGCCCAGAGACCCAGTACTTC	TRBV7-2	NA	few	TRBJ2-5
CASSQEPSRQGAYEQYF	TGCGCCAGCAGCCAAGAACCTTCCCGACAGGGGGCCTACGAGCAGTACTTC	TRBV4-1	TRBD1	few	TRBJ2-7
CASSQERDYNEQFF	TGTGCCAGCAGCCAAGAACGAGACTACAATGAGCAGTTCTTC	TRBV3-1	NA	NA	TRBJ2-1
CASSSVNYGYTF	TGCGCCAGCTCGTCCGTGAACTATGGCTACACCTTC	TRBV5-1	NA	many	TRBJ1-2
CASSVDGDLYNEQFF	TGTGCCAGCAGTGTGGACGGGGATCTCTACAATGAGCAGTTCTTC	TRBV25-1	NA	NA	TRBJ2-1
CASSLGASLSGELFF	TGTGCCAGCAGCTTAGGGGCTAGCCTCTCCGGGGAGCTGTTTTTT	TRBV7-2	NA	NA	TRBJ2-2
CASSEWSRGGQETQYF	TGTGCCAGCAGTGAATGGAGCAGGGGGGGCCAAGAGACCCAGTACTTC	TRBV25-1	NA	NA	TRBJ2-5
CSASYLAATYEQYF	TGCAGTGCTAGTTATCTAGCGGCCACCTACGAGCAGTACTTC	TRBV20-1	TRBD2	NA	TRBJ2-7
CASSRDPLAANTGELFF	TGTGCCAGCAGCCGCGACCCCCTAGCGGCGAACACCGGGGAGCTGTTTTTT	TRBV4-2	TRBD2	once	TRBJ2-2
CASSPNRQRMNQPQHF	TGTGCCAGCTCACCTAACCGACAGAGGATGAATCAGCCCCAGCATTTT	TRBV18	NA	NA	TRBJ1-5
CASSYSGTGVNTEAFF	TGCGCCAGCAGTTACTCCGGGACAGGGGTGAACACTGAAGCTTTCTTT	TRBV5-1	TRBD1	NA	TRBJ1-1
CSVDAASTDTQYF	TGCAGCGTTGACGCGGCTAGCACAGATACGCAGTATTTT	TRBV29-1	NA	few	TRBJ2-3
CASSPVSGGRTDTQYF	TGTGCCAGCAGCCCCGTTAGCGGGGGCCGGACAGATACGCAGTATTTT	TRBV4-2	TRBD2	NA	TRBJ2-3
CSARDRGGSYGYTF	TGCAGTGCTAGAGATCGGGGAGGTTCCTATGGCTACACCTTC	TRBV20-1	NA	few	TRBJ1-2
CASSPRQGSYGYTF	TGTGCCAGCAGCCCGAGACAGGGTTCCTATGGCTACACCTTC	TRBV7-2	TRBD1	NA	TRBJ1-2
CSVRQPNTEAFF	TGCAGCGTACGACAGCCGAACACTGAAGCTTTCTTT	TRBV29-1	NA	NA	TRBJ1-1
CASSYDEGSTGKQYF	TGTGCCAGCAGTTACGACGAGGGGAGCACTGGGAAGCAGTACTTC	TRBV6-2/TRBV6-3	NA	NA	TRBJ2-7